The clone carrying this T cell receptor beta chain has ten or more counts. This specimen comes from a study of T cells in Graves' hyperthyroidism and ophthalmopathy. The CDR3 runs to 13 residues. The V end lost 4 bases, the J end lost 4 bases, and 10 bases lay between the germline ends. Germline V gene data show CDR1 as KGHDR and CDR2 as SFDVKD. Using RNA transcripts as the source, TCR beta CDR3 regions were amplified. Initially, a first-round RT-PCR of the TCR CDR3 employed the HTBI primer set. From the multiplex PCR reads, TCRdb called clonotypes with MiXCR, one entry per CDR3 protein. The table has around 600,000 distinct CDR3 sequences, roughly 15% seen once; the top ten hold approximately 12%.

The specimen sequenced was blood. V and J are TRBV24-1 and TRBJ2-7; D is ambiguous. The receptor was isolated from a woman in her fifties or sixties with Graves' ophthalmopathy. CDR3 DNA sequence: TGTGCCACCAGTGAATCAAAGGGTTACGAGCAGTACTTC. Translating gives CATSESKGYEQYF.